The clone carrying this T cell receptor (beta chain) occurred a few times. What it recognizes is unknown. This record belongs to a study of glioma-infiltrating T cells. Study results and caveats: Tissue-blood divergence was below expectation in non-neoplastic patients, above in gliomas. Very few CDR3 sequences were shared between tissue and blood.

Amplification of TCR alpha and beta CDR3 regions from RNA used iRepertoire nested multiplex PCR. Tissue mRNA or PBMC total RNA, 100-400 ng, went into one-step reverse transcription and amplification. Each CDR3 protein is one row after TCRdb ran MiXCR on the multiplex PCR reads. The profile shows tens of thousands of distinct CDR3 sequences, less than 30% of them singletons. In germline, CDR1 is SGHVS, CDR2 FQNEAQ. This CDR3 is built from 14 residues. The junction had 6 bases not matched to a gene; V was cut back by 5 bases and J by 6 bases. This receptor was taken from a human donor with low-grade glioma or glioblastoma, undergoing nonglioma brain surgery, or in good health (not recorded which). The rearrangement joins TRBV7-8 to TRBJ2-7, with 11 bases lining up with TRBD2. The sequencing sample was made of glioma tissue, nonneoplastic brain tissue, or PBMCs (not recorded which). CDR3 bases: TGTGCCAGCAGCCCGACTAGCGGGAAAGGCGAGCAGTACTTC. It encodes CASSPTSGKGEQYF. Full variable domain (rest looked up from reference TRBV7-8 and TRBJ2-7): GAGVSQSPRYKVAKRGQDVALRCDPISGHVSLFWYQQALGQGPEFLTYFQNEAQLDKSGLPSDRFFAERPEGSVSTLKIQRTQQEDSAVYLCASSPTSGKGEQYFGPGTRLTVT.